One and the same sample provided the 21 T cell receptor beta chains below, sequenced in a study of blood T cell repertoires in COVID-19. TCRdb's copy holds only in-frame clones and misses some; the assay was immunoSEQ multiplex PCR. The data contain about 150,000 clones, around four fifths of them singletons. Sequenced input: peripheral blood. These receptors were obtained from a man aged 65 to 85 with acute or convalescent COVID-19.

This sequence joins TRBV11-2 and TRBJ2-5, with a tentative D call TRBD2 (6 bases). This CDR3 contains 14 residues. V shed 1 base and J shed 9 bases, with 15 bases lying between them. In germline, CDR1 is SGHAT, CDR2 FQNNGV. The CDR3 protein is CASSLAGAQVAQYF. The CDR3 nucleotides are TGTGCCAGCAGCTTAGCGGGAGCCCAAGTGGCCCAGTACTTC.

The V and J genes are TRBV7-2 and TRBJ2-1, with a weak D call TRBD1 (6 bases). The CDR3 sequence is 15 residues long. Trimming removed 3 bases at V and 2 bases at J, with 11 bases between. Germline assignment: CDR1 SGHTA and CDR2 FQGNSA. This CDR3 is CASSFKGDTYNEQFF. As DNA, the CDR3 is TGTGCCAGCAGCTTTAAAGGGGACACCTACAATGAGCAGTTCTTC. Looking up the rest from reference TRBV7-2 and TRBJ2-1 gives the full variable domain: GAGVSQSPSNKVTEKGKDVELRCDPISGHTALYWYRQSLGQGLEFLIYFQGNSAPDKSGLPSDRFSAERTGGSVSTLTIQRTQQEDSAVYLCASSFKGDTYNEQFFGPGTRLTVL.

The chain links TRBV3-1 (or the pseudogene TRBV3-2) to TRBJ1-2, with a possible D match to TRBD1 (5 bases). The length of the CDR3 is 12 residues. Between the trimmed V and J ends, which lost 5 bases and 8 bases, there was a span of 12 bases. In germline, CDR1 is LGHDT, CDR2 YNNKEL (reference sequence). The CDR3 DNA reads TGTGCCAGCAGCTCGACAGTGGGCGGCTACACCTTC. Protein: CASSSTVGGYTF.

The chain joins TRBV18 to TRBJ1-5; the D gene is possibly TRBD1 (5 bases). This CDR3 has 16 amino acids. The V and J ends lost 3 bases and 1 base respectively, with 13 bases between them. In germline, CDR1 is KGHSH, CDR2 LQKENI. In DNA, the CDR3 is TGTGCCAGCTCACCGGGGGGGATTGAAAGCAATCAGCCCCAGCATTTT. Its protein is CASSPGGIESNQPQHF.

The V and J genes are TRBV19 and TRBJ1-2, with a possible D match to TRBD1 (6 bases). From germline, CDR1 is LNHDA and CDR2 SQIVND (reference sequence). The CDR3 sequence is 11 residues long. V shed 5 bases and J shed 8 bases, with 9 bases lying between them. CDR3 sequence reads: CASSRDIGYTF. As DNA, the CDR3 is TGTGCCAGTAGTCGGGACATCGGCTACACCTTC.

V usage is TRBV5-5 and J usage is TRBJ1-1; D remains unclear. With 2 bases removed from V and 1 base from J, the gap between germline ends came to 12 bases. The germline CDR1 and CDR2 sequences are SGHKS and YYEKEE (reference sequence). The CDR3 consists of 15 residues. In DNA, the CDR3 is TGTGCCAGCAGCTTAGCGGGCCAGGAGAACACTGAAGCTTTCTTT. It yields the protein CASSLAGQENTEAFF. The variable domain in full, with the rest retrieved from reference TRBV5-5 and TRBJ1-1, is DAGVTQSPTHLIKTRGQQVTLRCSPISGHKSVSWYQQVLGQGPQFIFQYYEKEERGRGNFPDRFSARQFPNYSSELNVNALLLGDSALYLCASSLAGQENTEAFFGQGTRLTVV.

This clone was counted a few times. The V and J genes are TRBV4-1 and TRBJ2-2, with 11 bases lining up with TRBD2. Trimming cost V 1 base and J 4 bases; bases outside gene matches: 8. This CDR3 has 18 amino acids. CDR1 is MGHRA and CDR2 is YSYEKL in the germline V gene. CDR3 sequence: CASSQGLAGQSGTGELFF. CDR3 in DNA: TGCGCCAGCAGCCAAGGACTAGCGGGGCAATCGGGCACCGGGGAGCTGTTTTTT.

The chain carries TRBV3-1 (or the pseudogene TRBV3-2) and TRBJ1-2; D may be TRBD1 (5 bases). Trimming stripped 4 bases from V and 4 bases from J, with 16 bases between. CDR1 and CDR2 from the germline V gene are LGHDT and YNNKEL (reference sequence). The CDR3 length is 15 residues. The CDR3: CASSLAGPGGYGYTF. CDR3 DNA sequence: TGTGCCAGCAGCCTAGCGGGGCCCGGGGGCTATGGCTACACCTTC.

The chain is built from TRBV5-4 and TRBJ1-2, with TRBD1 matching over 7 bases. Germline loops: CDR1 SGHNT, CDR2 YYREEE (reference sequence). The CDR3 extends over 13 amino acids. Losses at the gene ends were 5 bases for V and 6 bases for J; bases not matched to a gene: 7. CDR3 in DNA: TGTGCCAGCAGTTCGCAGGGGGTCGATGGCTACACCTTC. Amino acids: CASSSQGVDGYTF.

The chain carries TRBV12-2 and TRBJ2-7; the table's D call of TRBD2 was not tested on the DNA. TRBV12-2 is a pseudogene. CDR3 length: 17 residues. CDR3 in DNA: TGTGCAAGTCGCTTAGCGCTACTAGGTCGGAGCTCCTACGAGCAGTACTTC. Translating gives CASRLALLGRSSYEQYF.

The rearrangement joins TRBV2 to TRBJ1-1; D is possibly TRBD1 (6 bases). From germline, CDR1 is SNHLY and CDR2 FYNNEI. Deletions cut 7 bases from V and 6 bases from J, with 15 bases between. The CDR3 spans 13 residues. The DNA for the CDR3 is TGTGCCAGCACTCGCAGGGGCGAGGCTGAAGCTTTCTTT. This sequence encodes CASTRRGEAEAFF. Filled out from reference TRBV2 and TRBJ1-1, the complete variable domain reads EPEVTQTPSHQVTQMGQEVILRCVPISNHLYFYWYRQILGQKVEFLVSFYNNEISEKSEIFDDQFSVERPDGSNFTLKIRSTKLEDSAMYFCASTRRGEAEAFFGQGTRLTVV.

The rearrangement uses TRBV29-1 and TRBJ2-2; D perhaps matches TRBD2 (6 bases). Germline CDR1 is SQVTM and CDR2 is ANQGSEA. The CDR3 is made up of 12 amino acids. V lost 3 bases and J lost 5, with 7 bases in between. Here the CDR3 reads CSVEGGTGELFF. The CDR3 nucleotides are TGCAGCGTTGAGGGGGGTACCGGGGAGCTGTTTTTT.

This chain uses TRBV3-1 (or the pseudogene TRBV3-2) with TRBJ2-3; 8 bases line up with TRBD2. V shed 4 bases and J 3 bases; nucleotides not matched to a gene: 3. The CDR3 contains 14 residues. Per germline, CDR1 LGHDT and CDR2 YNNKEL (reference sequence). Written as DNA, the CDR3 is TGTGCCAGCAGCCGAGGACTAGCTACAGATACGCAGTATTTT. Encoded protein: CASSRGLATDTQYF.

This clone was counted a single time. This chain uses TRBV5-1 with TRBJ1-1; D may be TRBD1 (6 bases). CDR3 size: 15 residues. V was pared by 0 bases and J by 3 bases, with 12 bases between. Germline values: CDR1 SGHRS, CDR2 YFSETQ. CDR3 sequence (DNA): TGCGCCAGCAGCTTGGCCGGGGGGCCACACACTGAAGCTTTCTTT. Protein: CASSLAGGPHTEAFF. Based on the CDR3 plus reference TRBV5-1 and TRBJ1-1, the full variable domain is KAGVTQTPRYLIKTRGQQVTLSCSPISGHRSVSWYQQTPGQGLQFLFEYFSETQRNKGNFPGRFSGRQFSNSRSEMNVSTLELGDSALYLCASSLAGGPHTEAFFGQGTRLTVV.

This chain connects TRBV28 to TRBJ2-1; D unclear. The V end was cut by 4 bases, the J end by 8 bases, with 15 bases between. Germline V gives CDR1 MDHEN, CDR2 SYDVKM. CDR3 length: 14 residues. The CDR3 region has the DNA TGTGCCAGCAGTTCGAGGTTCCCCGTTTATGAGCAGTTCTTC. Protein product: CASSSRFPVYEQFF.

The chain couples TRBV5-1 to TRBJ2-4; 8 positions match TRBD1. Germline lookup yields CDR1 SGHRS and CDR2 YFSETQ. The CDR3 extends over 15 amino acids. With 6 bases clipped from V and 4 bases from J, the junction kept 9 bases outside the gene matches. CDR3 in DNA: TGCGCCAGCAACCCATCCGGGACAGGAAAAAACATTCAGTACTTC. Its translation is CASNPSGTGKNIQYF. Using reference TRBV5-1 and TRBJ2-4 for the parts outside the CDR3, the full variable domain is KAGVTQTPRYLIKTRGQQVTLSCSPISGHRSVSWYQQTPGQGLQFLFEYFSETQRNKGNFPGRFSGRQFSNSRSEMNVSTLELGDSALYLCASNPSGTGKNIQYFGAGTRLSVL.

This chain connects TRBV28 to TRBJ1-1; 9 bases match TRBD1. Germline-derived CDR1 and CDR2 are MDHEN and SYDVKM. The ends lost 4 bases at V and 6 bases at J; junction bases unmatched: 12. The CDR3 spans 16 residues. CDR3: CASSSAQGARLAEAFF. The CDR3 coding sequence is TGTGCCAGCAGTTCGGCACAGGGGGCGCGGTTGGCTGAAGCTTTCTTT.

The gene calls are TRBV7-3 and TRBJ2-2, with D possibly TRBD2 on 6 matching bases. Germline V lookup: CDR1 SGHTA, CDR2 FQGTGA. The ends were cut back, 1 base at V and 2 bases at J, with 23 bases in the middle. This CDR3 is built from 20 residues. CDR3: CASSLMPLRETTDNTGELFF. DNA of the CDR3: TGTGCCAGCAGCTTAATGCCCCTTCGGGAGACAACCGACAACACCGGGGAGCTGTTTTTT.

The genes are TRBV19 and TRBJ1-4; 7 bases agree with TRBD1. Germline assignment: CDR1 LNHDA and CDR2 SQIVND (reference sequence). The CDR3 spans 16 residues. The V and J ends lost 4 bases and 0 bases, in that order; junction bases with no gene match: 5. The CDR3: CASSTGTEATNEKLFF. CDR3 nucleotide sequence: TGTGCCAGTAGTACCGGGACAGAAGCAACTAATGAAAAACTGTTTTTT.

This chain joins TRBV19 and TRBJ1-5; D gene ambiguous. The CDR3 has 12 residues. The germline V and J ends were trimmed by 5 bases and 8 bases, with 10 bases remaining between them. Germline assignment: CDR1 LNHDA and CDR2 SQIVND (reference sequence). The CDR3 DNA is TGTGCCAGTAGTCCCCACATGGAGCCCCAGCATTTT. This sequence encodes CASSPHMEPQHF.

V and J are TRBV6-5 and TRBJ1-5, with D possibly TRBD1 on 6 matching bases. V gave up 10 bases and J gave up 4 bases, with 17 bases separating them. The CDR3 is 14 residues long. Germline V gene lookup returns CDR1 MNHEY and CDR2 SVGAGI. The CDR3 loop is CATDRDKLNQPQHF. The CDR3 DNA reads as TGTGCCACTGACCGGGACAAACTAAATCAGCCCCAGCATTTT.